The entry that follows covers one T cell receptor beta chain sequence. These data come from a study of control samples from healthy donors and cancer patients. Generated by immunoSEQ multiplex PCR, the TCRdb table keeps only in-frame clones and is missing some. Here the sample spans 150,000 to 200,000 clones, 90% being singletons. This TCR was recovered from a woman between 45 and 65 years old in good health. The sequenced sample consisted of blood.

The CDR3 is CATSDRQKRTGRISNQPQHF. The CDR3 nucleotides are TGTGCCACCAGTGACCGCCAAAAAAGGACAGGGCGGATTAGCAATCAGCCCCAGCATTTT. This sequence joins TRBV24-1 and TRBJ1-5, with 8 positions matching TRBD1. Losses at the gene ends were 4 bases for V and 0 bases for J; bases not matched to a gene: 16. Per germline, CDR1 KGHDR and CDR2 SFDVKD. CDR3 length equals 20 residues.